This is a list of T cell receptor beta chains from one sample in a study of post-analysis software for immune sequencing data. Using its own MiXCR run on the PCR reads, TCRdb lists one record per CDR3 protein. The repertoire includes approximately 440,000 distinct CDR3 sequences, under 55% of them detected once, and 9.5% to 13% sits in the top ten. The material sequenced was blood. These receptors were taken from a girl between 10 and 17 years old with multiple sclerosis. CDR3s include the opening cysteine and the closing phenylalanine or tryptophan. The order of the fields is V gene, D gene, clone size, J gene, CDR3 protein, CDR3 DNA. A D gene is named only where the DNA matches it firmly. Expanded clones get a size class; other rows say once, few or many, or leave the size out.

>TRBV27|.|few|TRBJ2-1
CASSLSGVASYEQFF
TGTGCCAGCAGTTTATCTGGGGTGGCGAGTTATGAGCAGTTCTTC
>TRBV20-1|.|.|TRBJ2-7
CSAGAQVFSYEQYF
TGCAGTGCTGGAGCACAGGTGTTCTCCTACGAGCAGTACTTC
>TRBV12-3/TRBV12-4|.|few|TRBJ1-1
CASSLGARNTEAFF
TGTGCCAGCAGCTTGGGGGCGCGGAACACTGAAGCTTTCTTT
>TRBV28|TRBD1|.|TRBJ1-5
CASTLGDRSSNQPQHF
TGTGCCAGCACTTTGGGGGACAGGAGTAGCAATCAGCCCCAGCATTTT
>TRBV7-9|.|.|TRBJ1-4
CASSLDQGDEKLFF
TGTGCCAGCAGCTTAGATCAGGGAGATGAGAAACTGTTTTTT
>TRBV12-3/TRBV12-4|.|.|TRBJ2-1
CATSTNSYNEQFF
TGTGCCACCTCCACCAATTCCTACAATGAGCAGTTCTTC
>TRBV29-1|TRBD2|few|TRBJ2-7
CSVETGGAYEQYF
TGCAGCGTTGAGACGGGGGGGGCCTACGAGCAGTACTTC
>TRBV20-1|TRBD2|.|TRBJ2-5
CSARNGGAQETQYF
TGCAGTGCTAGAAACGGGGGGGCTCAAGAGACCCAGTACTTC
>TRBV5-1|TRBD1|.|TRBJ2-6
CASSFKQGSPDSGANVLTF
TGCGCCAGCAGCTTCAAACAGGGGTCCCCTGATTCTGGGGCCAACGTCCTGACTTTC
>TRBV29-1|.|.|TRBJ1-5
CSVGGNRGQPQHF
TGCAGCGTGGGGGGCAACCGAGGGCAGCCCCAGCATTTT
>TRBV7-9|.|few|TRBJ1-6
CASSFGQNNSPLHF
TGTGCCAGCAGCTTTGGGCAGAATAATTCACCCCTCCACTTT
>TRBV6-5|.|few|TRBJ1-1
CASSFRGRRTEAFF
TGTGCCAGCAGTTTCCGGGGGCGCCGGACTGAAGCTTTCTTT
>TRBV9|.|once|TRBJ2-1
CTSSFTEGQVEQFF
TGTACCAGCAGCTTCACGGAGGGGCAGGTTGAGCAGTTCTTC
>TRBV4-2|TRBD1|.|TRBJ1-1
CASSPTGGLGAFF
TGTGCCAGCAGCCCAACAGGGGGGCTTGGAGCTTTCTTT
>TRBV2|TRBD2|.|TRBJ2-7
CASSGDYTYEQYF
TGTGCCAGCAGTGGGGACTACACCTACGAGCAGTACTTC
>TRBV29-1|.|.|TRBJ1-6
CSVGTSYNSPLHF
TGCAGCGTTGGGACCTCCTATAATTCACCCCTCCACTTT
>TRBV6-5|TRBD2|.|TRBJ2-7
CASSYSGLPLYEQYF
TGTGCCAGCAGTTACTCGGGACTACCTCTCTACGAGCAGTACTTC
>TRBV6-2/TRBV6-3|.|.|TRBJ1-1
CASRDGFTEAFF
TGTGCCAGCCGGGACGGTTTCACTGAAGCTTTCTTT
>TRBV2|.|.|TRBJ2-1
CADRIFHEQFF
TGTGCCGATCGGATTTTCCATGAGCAGTTCTTC
>TRBV27|.|.|TRBJ2-7
CASSLFRGDYEQYF
TGTGCCAGCAGTTTATTCAGGGGAGACTACGAGCAGTACTTC
>TRBV20-1|TRBD1|few|TRBJ1-2
CSARAVNPGGPNYGYTF
TGCAGTGCTAGAGCCGTCAACCCAGGGGGTCCTAACTATGGCTACACCTTC
>TRBV15|.|many|TRBJ1-4
CATSQRSGTAEKLFF
TGTGCCACCAGCCAGAGATCCGGGACGGCTGAAAAACTGTTTTTT
>TRBV12-3/TRBV12-4|.|.|TRBJ2-5
CASTIGLRPETQYF
TGTGCCAGCACCATAGGCCTAAGGCCAGAGACCCAGTACTTC
>TRBV20-1|TRBD2|many|TRBJ2-1
CSARDRLAGPYNEQFF
TGCAGTGCTAGAGATCGGCTAGCGGGCCCCTACAATGAGCAGTTCTTC
>TRBV5-1|.|.|TRBJ2-5
CASSLERPQETQYF
TGCGCCAGCAGCTTGGAGCGGCCCCAAGAGACCCAGTACTTC
>TRBV15|TRBD1|few|TRBJ2-7
CATSRTGAYEQYF
TGTGCCACCAGCAGGACAGGGGCCTACGAGCAGTACTTC
>TRBV29-1|.|few|TRBJ2-7
CSVALRGYEQYF
TGCAGCGTTGCACTCAGGGGTTACGAGCAGTACTTC
>TRBV7-2|.|.|TRBJ2-4
CASGLHRGTGLAKNIQYF
TGTGCCAGCGGCTTACACAGAGGGACGGGACTAGCCAAAAACATTCAGTACTTC
>TRBV7-2|.|.|TRBJ1-2
CASSPAGRGYTF
TGTGCCAGCAGCCCCGCGGGGCGTGGCTACACCTTC
>TRBV6-1|.|.|TRBJ1-1
CASSDGGIPKTRNTEAFF
TGTGCCAGCAGTGATGGGGGAATACCCAAAACACGGAACACTGAAGCTTTCTTT
>TRBV20-1|.|once|TRBJ1-1
CSARVAGWRTEAFF
TGCAGTGCTAGAGTAGCAGGGTGGCGCACTGAAGCTTTCTTT
>TRBV28|TRBD2|.|TRBJ2-5
CASSLGLAGATQYF
TGTGCCAGCAGTTTAGGGCTGGCGGGAGCGACCCAGTACTTC
>TRBV7-8|.|.|TRBJ2-1
CASSSFRESYNEQFF
TGTGCCAGCAGCTCGTTCCGGGAGTCCTACAATGAGCAGTTCTTC
>TRBV20-1|TRBD2|once|TRBJ2-2
CSAPGLPTGELFF
TGCAGTGCTCCGGGACTACCCACCGGGGAGCTGTTTTTT
>TRBV19|TRBD2|once|TRBJ2-1
CASSYQLAGAHFYNQQFF
TGTGCCAGTAGTTACCAACTAGCGGGGGCCCATTTCTACAATCAGCAGTTCTTC
>TRBV7-2|TRBD1|.|TRBJ1-2
CASSLAGGDYGYTF
TGTGCCAGCAGCTTGGCAGGGGGCGATTATGGCTACACCTTC
>TRBV7-2|.|.|TRBJ2-7
CASSYDGRSYEQYF
TGTGCCAGCAGCTATGACGGCAGATCCTACGAGCAGTACTTC
>TRBV7-9|.|.|TRBJ1-5
CASSDGRDQPQHF
TGTGCCAGCAGTGACGGCAGGGATCAGCCCCAGCATTTT
>TRBV9|.|few|TRBJ2-6
CASSVTSSGANVLTF
TGTGCCAGCAGCGTGACGAGCTCTGGGGCCAACGTCCTGACTTTC
>TRBV5-1|.|.|TRBJ2-7
CASSLARDRRELNEQYF
TGCGCCAGCAGCTTGGCCAGGGATCGGAGGGAACTCAACGAGCAGTACTTC
>TRBV12-3/TRBV12-4|.|.|TRBJ2-1
CASSLSETYNGQFF
TGTGCCAGCAGTTTATCAGAAACCTACAATGGGCAGTTCTTC
>TRBV29-1|TRBD1|.|TRBJ2-7
CSVERQGKNYEQYF
TGCAGCGTTGAGAGACAGGGGAAAAACTACGAGCAGTACTTC
>TRBV12-3/TRBV12-4|.|few|TRBJ2-3
CASSTGSTDTQYF
TGTGCCAGCAGTACGGGAAGCACAGATACGCAGTATTTT
>TRBV20-1|.|once|TRBJ1-4
CSATSRAKLEKLFF
TGCAGTGCCACCTCCCGGGCGAAGCTAGAAAAACTGTTTTTT
>TRBV7-8|TRBD2|.|TRBJ2-1
CASSLRAGASYNEQFF
TGTGCCAGCAGCTTGAGAGCGGGAGCCTCCTACAATGAGCAGTTCTTC
>TRBV20-1|TRBD1|few|TRBJ1-5
CSARDPTGGIQPQHF
TGCAGTGCTAGAGATCCTACAGGGGGGATTCAGCCCCAGCATTTT
>TRBV7-9|TRBD2|.|TRBJ2-7
CASSLATSGSDSYEQYF
TGTGCCAGCAGCTTAGCGACTAGCGGGAGCGATTCCTACGAGCAGTACTTC
>TRBV7-2|.|few|TRBJ2-2
CASRLTGRELFF
TGTGCCAGCAGATTGACGGGGCGGGAGCTGTTTTTT
>TRBV20-1|TRBD2|.|TRBJ2-7
CSAGGLADLYEQYF
TGCAGTGCTGGGGGACTAGCGGACCTCTACGAGCAGTACTTC
>TRBV6-6|TRBD1|.|TRBJ1-1
CASSYRDRGSPTEAFF
TGTGCCAGCAGTTACCGGGACAGGGGATCCCCCACTGAAGCTTTCTTT
>TRBV20-1|.|.|TRBJ2-5
CSVRGRVQETQYF
TGCAGTGTTAGGGGCAGGGTCCAAGAGACCCAGTACTTC
>TRBV29-1|TRBD2|.|TRBJ2-7
CSFTLAGLYEQYF
TGCAGCTTTACGCTAGCGGGACTCTACGAGCAGTACTTC
>TRBV24-1|TRBD1|.|TRBJ1-1
CATSDLGTRDRGVNTEAFF
TGTGCCACCAGTGATTTGGGGACCCGGGACAGGGGTGTGAACACTGAAGCTTTCTTT
>TRBV7-3|.|few|TRBJ2-6
CASSLNPSGANVLTF
TGTGCCAGCAGCTTAAATCCCTCTGGGGCCAACGTCCTGACTTTC
>TRBV29-1|TRBD2|few|TRBJ2-1
CSASSGRGNEQFF
TGCAGCGCATCTAGCGGGAGAGGCAATGAGCAGTTCTTC
>TRBV10-3|.|few|TRBJ2-7
CAISESKRQVQPYEQYF
TGTGCCATCAGTGAGTCGAAGAGACAGGTGCAACCCTACGAGCAGTACTTC
>TRBV4-1|.|.|TRBJ1-2
CASSQVGGTAYGYTF
TGCGCCAGCAGCCAAGTGGGGGGGACCGCCTATGGCTACACCTTC